This entry lists 26 T cell receptor beta chains sequenced from one sample in a study of cytotoxic CD8 clonotypes in ibrutinib-treated CLL. Clones were sequenced by immunoSEQ multiplex PCR, and TCRdb holds only the in-frame ones, with some missing. The sample holds over 200,000 clones, 60% to 80% seen once. The sample consisted of PBMCs, taken after 12 months of ibrutinib treatment. The receptors derive from a human donor with chronic lymphocytic leukemia.

The J gene is TRBJ2-7, the V gene TRBV4-2; 9 nucleotides agree with TRBD2. The ends lost 3 bases at V and 2 bases at J; junction bases unmatched: 14. Germline CDR1 reads LGHNA; CDR2 reads YNFKEQ. This CDR3 contains 18 residues. The CDR3 nucleotides read TGTGCCAGCAGCCAGGTCAAGGGCGGGTCTAGCGGGACCTACGAGCAGTACTTC. Translation: CASSQVKGGSSGTYEQYF.

This clone was found a few times. The chain links TRBV27 to TRBJ2-5; 10 bases are shared with TRBD2. The V gene's germline CDR1 is MNHEY and CDR2 SMNVEV (reference sequence). The CDR3 sequence is 16 residues long. The V segment lost 2 bases and the J segment 2 bases; nucleotides outside the gene matches: 5. CDR3 nucleotide sequence: TGTGCCAGCAGTTTAAGGGGACTAGCGAGTCAAGAGACCCAGTACTTC. Residues: CASSLRGLASQETQYF.

This clone was observed a handful of times. The chain combines TRBV7-2 with TRBJ2-7; 8 nucleotides agree with TRBD2. The germline V gene has CDR1 SGHTA and CDR2 FQGNSA. CDR3 length equals 17 residues. The junction had 12 bases not matched to a gene; V was cut back by 5 bases and J by 0 bases. CDR3 in amino acids: CASSDMPGRGASYEQYF. CDR3 nucleotides: TGTGCCAGCAGCGATATGCCTGGGCGGGGGGCCTCCTACGAGCAGTACTTC.

The chain uses TRBV14 and TRBJ2-7, with a tentative D call TRBD1 (6 bases). Germline CDR1 is SGHDN and CDR2 is FVKESK. Trimming pared 3 bases from V and 4 bases from J, leaving 19 bases between. This CDR3 spans 16 amino acids. The CDR3 DNA sequence: TGTGCCAGCAGCCAGGGGCCGACAGGACCACCGTACGAGCAGTACTTC. This encodes CASSQGPTGPPYEQYF.

V is TRBV5-6 and J is TRBJ2-7, with D possibly TRBD2 on 6 matching bases. The CDR3 sequence is 13 residues long. V was clipped by 7 bases and J by 2 bases, with 13 bases between them. Germline CDR1 reads SGHDT; CDR2 reads YYEEEE. CDR3 bases: TGTGCCAGCCTAGGGACTCTACCCTACGAGCAGTACTTC. Its protein is CASLGTLPYEQYF.

The chain has TRBV7-9 and TRBJ1-1; D remains unclear. The CDR3 length is 13 residues. Germline V gives CDR1 SEHNR, CDR2 FQNEAQ (reference sequence). The V and J ends lost 3 bases and 3 bases respectively, with 8 bases between them. The CDR3 DNA reads TGTGCCAGCAGCTTTTCGCGGTACACTGAAGCTTTCTTT. Translated, it gives CASSFSRYTEAFF.

The V gene is TRBV4-1, the J gene TRBJ2-1; no definite D call. The CDR3 totals 15 residues. Trimming pared 0 bases from V and 4 bases from J, leaving 10 bases between. Germline V lookup: CDR1 MGHRA, CDR2 YSYEKL. CDR3 in DNA: TGCGCCAGCAGCCAAGAACTTGCGGATTACAATGAGCAGTTCTTC. Translating it yields CASSQELADYNEQFF.

V is TRBV11-3 and J is TRBJ2-1; D remains ambiguous. Germline V gene lookup returns CDR1 SGHNT and CDR2 YENEEA. The ends were cut back, 4 bases at V and 6 bases at J, with 13 bases in the middle. The CDR3 runs 14 residues. The CDR3 DNA reads TGTGCCAGCAGCTCAGACCATAAGCGCAATGAGCAGTTCTTC. It codes for CASSSDHKRNEQFF.

This sequence joins TRBV7-3 and TRBJ2-1; the D is unclear. Germline V gene sequence: CDR1 SGHTA, CDR2 FQGTGA. The CDR3 sequence is 17 residues long. V lost 5 bases to trimming and J lost 2 bases, with 19 bases between them. CDR3 in DNA: TGTGCCAGCAGCCACCCCGCCCCCGGCGGAACCTACAATGAGCAGTTCTTC. It yields the protein CASSHPAPGGTYNEQFF. Combining the CDR3 with reference TRBV7-3 and TRBJ2-1 gives the whole variable domain GAGVSQTPSNKVTEKGKYVELRCDPISGHTALYWYRQSLGQGPEFLIYFQGTGAADDSGLPNDRFFAVRPEGSVSTLKIQRTERGDSAVYLCASSHPAPGGTYNEQFFGPGTRLTVL.

The genes are TRBV14 and TRBJ2-1; D is unresolved. Trimming left V 1 base short and J 9 bases short, with 7 bases between. This CDR3 is built from 12 residues. Germline V gives CDR1 SGHDN, CDR2 FVKESK. The DNA of the CDR3 is TGTGCCAGCAGCCAAGGCCTCAGTGAGCAGTTCTTC. Residues: CASSQGLSEQFF.

The chain carries TRBV28 and TRBJ2-3; TRBD2 is a possible D gene (5 bases). The germline gives CDR1 MDHEN, CDR2 SYDVKM. This CDR3 comprises 15 residues. Trimming left V 6 bases short and J 0 bases short, with 13 bases between. CDR3 loop: CASSPVATSTDTQYF. CDR3 nucleotide sequence: TGTGCCAGCAGCCCAGTAGCGACAAGCACAGATACGCAGTATTTT.

The genes are TRBV6-5 and TRBJ2-1; D may be TRBD1 (6 bases). V was trimmed by 6 bases and J by 7 bases, leaving 19 bases between them. Looked up from germline, CDR1 is MNHEY and CDR2 is SVGAGI. CDR3 size: 15 residues. CDR3 nucleotide sequence: TGTGCCAGCAGGCTACAGGGCGATGCGGTAAATGAGCAGTTCTTC. It yields the protein CASRLQGDAVNEQFF.

This clone was seen just once. The chain couples TRBV28 to TRBJ2-2; D remains unclear. V was clipped by 1 base and J by 3 bases, with 18 bases between them. The CDR3 is made up of 18 amino acids. The germline gives CDR1 MDHEN, CDR2 SYDVKM. CDR3 in DNA: TGTGCCAGCAGTTTATTAGTGTCCGCCGGGCGGTACACCGGGGAGCTGTTTTTT. It translates to CASSLLVSAGRYTGELFF.

Only one count was recorded for this clone. The rearrangement links TRBV7-2 to TRBJ2-1; 8 bases agree with TRBD2. CDR3 size: 15 residues. V shed 8 bases, J shed 4 bases, and the junction held 10 bases outside the gene matches. The germline V gene encodes CDR1 SGHTA and CDR2 FQGNSA. This CDR3 reads CASGTRTSPYNEQFF. The CDR3 nucleotides read TGTGCCAGCGGAACTAGGACTAGCCCGTACAATGAGCAGTTCTTC.

The chain carries TRBV6-1 and TRBJ1-1, with 10 bases matching TRBD1. CDR1 MNHNS and CDR2 SASEGT come from the germline V gene. The CDR3 is made up of 14 amino acids. J lost 1 base, V lost 6 bases, and 2 bases had no gene match. CDR3 nucleotide sequence: TGTGCCAGCAGGGGACAGGGGTCGAACACTGAAGCTTTCTTT. It yields the protein CASRGQGSNTEAFF.

The rearrangement uses TRBV5-6 and TRBJ2-7; 9 nucleotides agree with TRBD1. Germline assignment: CDR1 SGHDT and CDR2 YYEEEE. This CDR3 region has 14 residues. V lost 4 bases and J lost 3; bases outside the gene matches: 5. The CDR3 region is CASSLGQGRYEQYF. CDR3 DNA sequence: TGTGCCAGCAGCCTTGGACAGGGGCGCTACGAGCAGTACTTC.

The V gene is TRBV6-5, the J gene TRBJ2-3; 9 nucleotides align to TRBD1. The CDR3 runs 16 residues. Germline assignment: CDR1 MNHEY and CDR2 SVGAGI. The trim removed 4 bases at V and 1 base at J, leaving 6 bases unmatched. The CDR3 protein is CASSSGQGTGTDTQYF. Here the CDR3 DNA reads TGTGCCAGCAGTTCCGGACAGGGGACGGGCACAGATACGCAGTATTTT.

This rearrangement joins TRBV19 to TRBJ2-7; 8 positions agree with TRBD1. This CDR3 is built from 14 residues. Losses at the gene ends were 6 bases for V and 1 base for J; bases not matched to a gene: 5. The germline V gene has CDR1 LNHDA and CDR2 SQIVND (reference sequence). The CDR3 DNA reads as TGTGCCAGTAGCCAGACAGGGGTGTCCTACGAGCAGTACTTC. Encoded protein: CASSQTGVSYEQYF.

Concerning this clone itself: Its ends do not fully match the called genes, so a read error is possible. This chain uses TRBV7-7 with TRBJ1-5; TRBD1 might be the D (6 bases). CDR1 and CDR2 (germline): SSHAT, FNYEAQ (reference sequence). This CDR3 is 18 amino acids long. The CDR3: CASSLVTGTGCGNQPQHF. In DNA form, the CDR3 reads TGTGCTAGCAGCTTAGTTACAGGGACCGGGTGCGGCAATCAGCCCCAGCATTTT.

The chain is built from TRBV20-1 and TRBJ1-1, with D uncertain. V was trimmed by 5 bases and J by 9 bases, leaving 10 bases between them. The CDR3 is 10 amino acids. Germline V gene lookup returns CDR1 DFQATT and CDR2 SNEGSKA (reference sequence). The CDR3 DNA reads TGCAGTGCTCGGACGGATAAAGCTTTCTTT. Translated: CSARTDKAFF.

This rearrangement joins TRBV7-9 to TRBJ2-7; D call uncertain. The CDR3 is made up of 13 amino acids. The V gene's germline CDR1 is SEHNR and CDR2 FQNEAQ (reference sequence). The V and J ends lost 0 bases and 2 bases respectively, with 5 bases between them. CDR3 in amino acids: CASSLALTYEQYF. In DNA form, the CDR3 reads TGTGCCAGCAGCTTAGCGTTGACCTACGAGCAGTACTTC.

This clone was recorded once. The rearrangement uses TRBV19 and TRBJ2-7; TRBD1 matches at 8 bases. The germline gives CDR1 LNHDA, CDR2 SQIVND (reference sequence). The CDR3 contains 13 residues. V was pared by 7 bases and J by 7 bases, with 9 bases of the junction left unmatched. The CDR3 loop is CASMDRALEEQYF. CDR3 coding DNA: TGTGCCAGTATGGACAGGGCCTTGGAGGAGCAGTACTTC.

V is TRBV28 and J is TRBJ1-2; D is perhaps TRBD1 (5 bases). Germline V gives CDR1 MDHEN, CDR2 SYDVKM. The CDR3 is made up of 15 amino acids. The V gene lost 6 bases and the J gene lost 5 bases, with 19 bases spanning the gap. The CDR3 sequence is CASRPASRGLYGYTF. The DNA for the CDR3 is TGTGCCAGCAGACCAGCCAGTAGGGGTTTGTATGGCTACACCTTC.

The J gene is TRBJ2-5, the V gene TRBV6-1; possible D gene TRBD1, 6 bases. The germline V gene has CDR1 MNHNS and CDR2 SASEGT. The CDR3 extends over 11 amino acids. The V end was cut by 11 bases, the J end by 3 bases, with 10 bases between. The CDR3 region is CAGGFEETQYF. CDR3 bases: TGTGCCGGGGGCTTTGAAGAGACCCAGTACTTC.

This clone was counted once. The rearrangement links TRBV15 to TRBJ1-1; 10 nucleotides line up with TRBD1. The CDR3 is 15 amino acids. The germline CDR1 and CDR2 sequences are LNHNV and YYDKDF (reference sequence). V lost 0 bases, J lost 5 bases, and 3 bases stayed unmatched. The DNA of the CDR3 is TGTGCCACCAGCAGAGACCTGGACAGGGGGACTGAAGCTTTCTTT. This sequence encodes CATSRDLDRGTEAFF.

The chain is built from TRBV7-9 and TRBJ2-5; D is uncertain. This CDR3 region has 13 residues. Per germline, CDR1 SEHNR and CDR2 FQNEAQ (reference sequence). Trimming pared 3 bases from V and 2 bases from J, leaving 7 bases between. CDR3 residues: CASSFVSQETQYF. Here the CDR3 DNA reads TGTGCCAGCAGCTTTGTATCTCAAGAGACCCAGTACTTC.